These T cell receptor beta chains were read from a single sample in a study of shared clonotypes between healthy human individuals. TCRdb's copy holds only in-frame clones and misses some; the assay was immunoSEQ multiplex PCR. Altogether about 1 million clones are present, about 74% being singletons, with the ten largest covering 1.5%. Specimen: memory CD4+ T cells sorted from blood. The receptors shown here come from a man younger than 30 in good health. Each CDR3 is given with its conserved first and last residue. The order of the fields is clone size, V gene, D gene, J gene, CDR3 DNA, CDR3 protein. The D gene is left open where the match is weak. Clone size, where shown, is once, few, many, or a class for clones that have expanded.

clone_size: few
v_call: TRBV7-9
d_call: NA
j_call: TRBJ2-1
cdr3_nt: TGTGCCAGCCCTATACCGGGACGGATCTACAATGAGCAGTTCTTC
cdr3_aa: CASPIPGRIYNEQFF

clone_size: once
v_call: TRBV5-4
d_call: NA
j_call: TRBJ1-1
cdr3_nt: TGTGCCAGCAGCTTGGGGGGGGGCACAAACACTGAAGCTTTCTTT
cdr3_aa: CASSLGGGTNTEAFF

clone_size: NA
v_call: TRBV18
d_call: TRBD1
j_call: TRBJ2-7
cdr3_nt: TGTGCCAGCTCACAGTACGGGACAGGGCCCAACGAGCAGTACTTC
cdr3_aa: CASSQYGTGPNEQYF

clone_size: once
v_call: TRBV27
d_call: NA
j_call: TRBJ1-1
cdr3_nt: TGTGCCAGCAGGAAAGGGGCGGCCCCGGGCACTGAAGCTTTCTTT
cdr3_aa: CASRKGAAPGTEAFF

clone_size: NA
v_call: TRBV5-6
d_call: NA
j_call: TRBJ2-3
cdr3_nt: TGTGCCAGCAACATAGGGTTCGGAGATACGCAGTATTTT
cdr3_aa: CASNIGFGDTQYF

clone_size: NA
v_call: TRBV6-5
d_call: NA
j_call: TRBJ1-4
cdr3_nt: TGTGCCAGCAGTTCCTCCGGTGGGCAAGAAAAACTGTTTTTT
cdr3_aa: CASSSSGGQEKLFF

clone_size: NA
v_call: TRBV7-2
d_call: TRBD1
j_call: TRBJ2-6
cdr3_nt: TGTGCCAGCAGCTTAAGAGAACCCAGGGGGATCTCTGGGGCCAACGTCCTGACTTTC
cdr3_aa: CASSLREPRGISGANVLTF

clone_size: NA
v_call: TRBV13
d_call: TRBD1
j_call: TRBJ2-2
cdr3_nt: TGTGCCAGCAGCCGGACAGGGGGAACCGGGGAGCTGTTTTTT
cdr3_aa: CASSRTGGTGELFF

clone_size: NA
v_call: TRBV5-4
d_call: NA
j_call: TRBJ1-2
cdr3_nt: TGTGCCAGCAGCACTGGGATCACAGGGGGCTACACCTTC
cdr3_aa: CASSTGITGGYTF

clone_size: NA
v_call: TRBV5-1
d_call: TRBD1
j_call: TRBJ1-1
cdr3_nt: TGCGCCAGCAGCTTGGCGGGCGGGCAGGGGGCTGAAGCTTTCTTT
cdr3_aa: CASSLAGGQGAEAFF

clone_size: NA
v_call: TRBV6-6
d_call: TRBD2
j_call: TRBJ2-3
cdr3_nt: TGTGCCAGCAGTCCCGGGACTAGCGAAAATACGCAGTATTTT
cdr3_aa: CASSPGTSENTQYF

clone_size: NA
v_call: TRBV10-3
d_call: TRBD1
j_call: TRBJ1-1
cdr3_nt: TGTGCCATCAGTGACCAGGGGGCGGGAGCTTTCTTT
cdr3_aa: CAISDQGAGAFF

clone_size: NA
v_call: TRBV30
d_call: NA
j_call: TRBJ1-1
cdr3_nt: TGTGCCTGGAGTGTGAGTATAAGAGCAAACACTGAAGCTTTCTTT
cdr3_aa: CAWSVSIRANTEAFF

clone_size: NA
v_call: TRBV2
d_call: TRBD2
j_call: TRBJ2-5
cdr3_nt: TGTGCCAGCAGTAATGGACTAGCGCTCCAAGAGACCCAGTACTTC
cdr3_aa: CASSNGLALQETQYF

clone_size: NA
v_call: TRBV6-1
d_call: NA
j_call: TRBJ1-2
cdr3_nt: TGTGCCAGCAGTGAAAGAGGAGGTGGCTATGGCTACACCTTC
cdr3_aa: CASSERGGGYGYTF

clone_size: NA
v_call: TRBV5-1
d_call: TRBD1
j_call: TRBJ1-1
cdr3_nt: TGCGCCAGCAGCGGAGGGACAGGCAGAAACACTGAAGCTTTCTTT
cdr3_aa: CASSGGTGRNTEAFF

clone_size: NA
v_call: TRBV29-1
d_call: NA
j_call: TRBJ1-2
cdr3_nt: TGCAGCGCAGGATCTAACTATGGCTACACCTTC
cdr3_aa: CSAGSNYGYTF

clone_size: NA
v_call: TRBV5-1
d_call: TRBD1
j_call: TRBJ2-7
cdr3_nt: TGCGCCAGCAGCTCGGGACAGGGTAGATTAGACGAGCAGTACTTC
cdr3_aa: CASSSGQGRLDEQYF

clone_size: many
v_call: TRBV10-3
d_call: TRBD1
j_call: TRBJ2-3
cdr3_nt: TGTGCCATCAGTGGGCCGCCGGGACAGGGTTCAAGCGGACCAGATACGCAGTATTTT
cdr3_aa: CAISGPPGQGSSGPDTQYF

clone_size: NA
v_call: TRBV5-6
d_call: TRBD1
j_call: TRBJ1-6
cdr3_nt: TGTGCCAGCAGCTTGAAGGGGGCTAAACGGGTGTATTCACCCCTCCACTTT
cdr3_aa: CASSLKGAKRVYSPLHF

clone_size: NA
v_call: TRBV29-1
d_call: NA
j_call: TRBJ2-1
cdr3_nt: TGCAGCGTTGAATTGTCCCCCCAAGTTCTACGGGGTGAGCAGTTCTTC
cdr3_aa: CSVELSPQVLRGEQFF

clone_size: NA
v_call: TRBV5-4
d_call: TRBD2
j_call: TRBJ2-7
cdr3_nt: TGTGCCAGCAGCTTCAGCGGGGGGTACTACGAGCAGTACTTC
cdr3_aa: CASSFSGGYYEQYF

clone_size: NA
v_call: TRBV19
d_call: NA
j_call: TRBJ1-5
cdr3_nt: TGTGCCGCGAACTCGGGGGGACGTAGCAATCAGCCCCAGCATTTT
cdr3_aa: CAANSGGRSNQPQHF

clone_size: NA
v_call: TRBV6-5
d_call: NA
j_call: TRBJ1-1
cdr3_nt: TGTGCCAGCAGTTACATCTCCGGGGCCACTGAAGCTTTCTTT
cdr3_aa: CASSYISGATEAFF

clone_size: NA
v_call: TRBV7-9
d_call: NA
j_call: TRBJ1-1
cdr3_nt: TGTGCCAGCAGCGCGTTAACTGAAGCTTTCTTT
cdr3_aa: CASSALTEAFF

clone_size: few
v_call: TRBV30
d_call: TRBD1
j_call: TRBJ1-2
cdr3_nt: TGTGCCTGGAAGGACAGGGGTAGGGGTGGCTACACCTTC
cdr3_aa: CAWKDRGRGGYTF

clone_size: once
v_call: TRBV7-8
d_call: TRBD1
j_call: TRBJ2-2
cdr3_nt: TGTGCCAGCAGCGTTCAGGGGGACACCGGGGAGCTGTTTTTT
cdr3_aa: CASSVQGDTGELFF

clone_size: NA
v_call: TRBV11-3
d_call: NA
j_call: TRBJ1-1
cdr3_nt: TGTGCCGCCCTCATTCACGGCGTAGCGGACACTGAAGCTTTCTTT
cdr3_aa: CAALIHGVADTEAFF

clone_size: NA
v_call: TRBV7-2
d_call: NA
j_call: TRBJ1-5
cdr3_nt: TGTGCCAGCAGCTTATACGGGTCCAGCAATCAGCCCCAGCATTTT
cdr3_aa: CASSLYGSSNQPQHF

clone_size: once
v_call: TRBV20-1
d_call: TRBD1
j_call: TRBJ1-1
cdr3_nt: TGCAGTGCTGGAAGGACAGGGCGATCTTTCTTT
cdr3_aa: CSAGRTGRSFF

clone_size: NA
v_call: TRBV7-3
d_call: NA
j_call: TRBJ1-1
cdr3_nt: TGTGCCAGCAGTCATACCCGGTCCACTGAAGCTTTCTTT
cdr3_aa: CASSHTRSTEAFF

clone_size: NA
v_call: TRBV7-2
d_call: NA
j_call: TRBJ1-6
cdr3_nt: TGTGCCAGCAGCTTAAATATCGGACTCGGCCTCCACTTT
cdr3_aa: CASSLNIGLGLHF

clone_size: NA
v_call: TRBV7-9
d_call: TRBD1
j_call: TRBJ2-3
cdr3_nt: TGTGCCAGCGGCCGGGTGGACAGGGCGCAGTATTTT
cdr3_aa: CASGRVDRAQYF

clone_size: NA
v_call: TRBV6-5
d_call: NA
j_call: TRBJ1-5
cdr3_nt: TGTGCCAGCGGCAATCAGCCCCAGCATTTT
cdr3_aa: CASGNQPQHF

clone_size: many
v_call: TRBV4-1
d_call: NA
j_call: TRBJ2-2
cdr3_nt: TGCGCCAGCAGCCCCGGAACGGAAGGGAGAACCGGGGAGCTGTTTTTT
cdr3_aa: CASSPGTEGRTGELFF

clone_size: NA
v_call: TRBV11-2
d_call: TRBD1
j_call: TRBJ2-2
cdr3_nt: TGTGCCAGCAGCCTTGACAGGGAAACCGGGGAGCTGTTTTTT
cdr3_aa: CASSLDRETGELFF

clone_size: NA
v_call: TRBV2
d_call: NA
j_call: TRBJ2-7
cdr3_nt: TGTGCCAGCAGTGGGAGGGGGGACGAGCAGTACTTC
cdr3_aa: CASSGRGDEQYF

clone_size: NA
v_call: TRBV5-1
d_call: TRBD2
j_call: TRBJ2-3
cdr3_nt: TGCGCCAGCAGCTTGACTAGCGGGGAGCCAGCAGATACGCAGTATTTT
cdr3_aa: CASSLTSGEPADTQYF

clone_size: NA
v_call: TRBV6-5
d_call: TRBD1
j_call: TRBJ1-6
cdr3_nt: TGTGCCAGCAGTTATCGGGACAGAAATTCACCCCTCCACTTT
cdr3_aa: CASSYRDRNSPLHF

clone_size: NA
v_call: TRBV20-1
d_call: NA
j_call: TRBJ2-7
cdr3_nt: TGCAGTGCTAGACTTTCCTACGAGCAGTACTTC
cdr3_aa: CSARLSYEQYF

clone_size: NA
v_call: TRBV6-5
d_call: TRBD1
j_call: TRBJ1-2
cdr3_nt: TGTGCCAGCAGTTACCAATCAGGGGGTGGCTACACCTTC
cdr3_aa: CASSYQSGGGYTF

clone_size: many
v_call: TRBV6-5
d_call: NA
j_call: TRBJ2-1
cdr3_nt: TGTGCCAGCAGTTCGCTCGGGTCTCACAATGAGCAGTTCTTC
cdr3_aa: CASSSLGSHNEQFF

clone_size: NA
v_call: TRBV5-1
d_call: NA
j_call: TRBJ2-1
cdr3_nt: TGCGCCAGCAGCTTGGTATGGCAGGGGGGTAGCAATGAGCAGTTCTTC
cdr3_aa: CASSLVWQGGSNEQFF

clone_size: NA
v_call: TRBV2
d_call: NA
j_call: TRBJ1-2
cdr3_nt: TGTGCCAGCAGCTTATACGGGGGCGGCAGGTCGGGCTACACCTTC
cdr3_aa: CASSLYGGGRSGYTF

clone_size: NA
v_call: TRBV27
d_call: NA
j_call: TRBJ1-5
cdr3_nt: TGTGCCAGCAGTTTAAGGGGAGGGAATCAGCCCCAGCATTTT
cdr3_aa: CASSLRGGNQPQHF

clone_size: few
v_call: TRBV10-1
d_call: NA
j_call: TRBJ2-5
cdr3_nt: TGCGCCAGCAGTGACCTTGGAGAGACCCAGTACTTC
cdr3_aa: CASSDLGETQYF

clone_size: NA
v_call: TRBV5-4
d_call: TRBD1
j_call: TRBJ2-2
cdr3_nt: TGTGCCAGCAGCTTAAGGACAGGATCGAACACCGGGGAGCTGTTTTTT
cdr3_aa: CASSLRTGSNTGELFF

clone_size: NA
v_call: TRBV11-1
d_call: TRBD1
j_call: TRBJ2-3
cdr3_nt: TGTGCCAGCAGCTATACTACAGGGGGCACAGATACGCAGTATTTT
cdr3_aa: CASSYTTGGTDTQYF

clone_size: NA
v_call: TRBV5-6
d_call: TRBD2
j_call: TRBJ2-1
cdr3_nt: TGTGCCAGCAGCTGGGGCCCGGGGGGACTTGAAATCCCCTACAATGAGCAGTTCTTC
cdr3_aa: CASSWGPGGLEIPYNEQFF

clone_size: NA
v_call: TRBV7-2
d_call: TRBD2
j_call: TRBJ2-2
cdr3_nt: TGTGCCAGCAGCTTAGCTAGCGGGACGAACACCGGGGAGCTGTTTTTT
cdr3_aa: CASSLASGTNTGELFF

clone_size: many
v_call: TRBV6-5
d_call: NA
j_call: TRBJ1-6
cdr3_nt: TGTGCCAGCAGTTACTCGCGTCAGGGAAATTCACCCCTCCACTTT
cdr3_aa: CASSYSRQGNSPLHF

clone_size: NA
v_call: TRBV5-1
d_call: TRBD1
j_call: TRBJ2-5
cdr3_nt: TGCGCCAGCAGAGCCGGGACAGCGACGATTCAAGAGACCCAGTACTTC
cdr3_aa: CASRAGTATIQETQYF